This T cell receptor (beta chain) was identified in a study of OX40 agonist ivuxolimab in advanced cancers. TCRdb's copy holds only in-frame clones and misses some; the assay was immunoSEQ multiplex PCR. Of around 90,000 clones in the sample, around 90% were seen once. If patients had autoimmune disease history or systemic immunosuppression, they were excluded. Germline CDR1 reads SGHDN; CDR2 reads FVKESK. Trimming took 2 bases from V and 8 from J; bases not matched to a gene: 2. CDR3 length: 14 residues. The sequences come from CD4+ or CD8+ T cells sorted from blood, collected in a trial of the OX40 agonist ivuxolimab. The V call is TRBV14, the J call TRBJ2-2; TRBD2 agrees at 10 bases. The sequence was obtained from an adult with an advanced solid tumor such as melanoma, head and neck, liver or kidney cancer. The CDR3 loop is CASSQIAGGGELFF. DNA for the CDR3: TGTGCCAGCAGCCAAATAGCGGGAGGTGGGGAGCTGTTTTTT.